This T cell receptor (beta chain) was obtained from a study of blood T cell repertoires in COVID-19. The overall study: Donors in the United States, Italy and Spain gave samples during acute or convalescent COVID-19. PBMCs, B-cell-depleted T cells, or T cells were the source of the cDNA or gDNA that made up the material.

Trimming shortened V by 6 bases and J by 4 bases, and 11 bases separated the two germline ends. Germline values: CDR1 LNHDA, CDR2 SQIVND (reference sequence). The CDR3 consists of 13 residues. Per the authors' pipeline: Using reference gene primer amplification, nucleated cell counts were estimated. TCRdb's table, derived via immunoSEQ multiplex PCR, lists solely in-frame clones and lacks some. V and J calls and clone size are given by that table; D and trimming were obtained from the DNA. The sample includes 250,000 to 300,000 clones, approximately 91% of them seen just once. The chain joins TRBV19 to TRBJ2-3; tentatively, D is TRBD1 (6 bases). The source is a man between 45 and 60 years old with acute or convalescent COVID-19. Sample: peripheral blood. Here the CDR3 DNA reads TGTGCCAGTAGCCAGGGGTGGGCAGATACGCAGTATTTT. As protein: CASSQGWADTQYF.